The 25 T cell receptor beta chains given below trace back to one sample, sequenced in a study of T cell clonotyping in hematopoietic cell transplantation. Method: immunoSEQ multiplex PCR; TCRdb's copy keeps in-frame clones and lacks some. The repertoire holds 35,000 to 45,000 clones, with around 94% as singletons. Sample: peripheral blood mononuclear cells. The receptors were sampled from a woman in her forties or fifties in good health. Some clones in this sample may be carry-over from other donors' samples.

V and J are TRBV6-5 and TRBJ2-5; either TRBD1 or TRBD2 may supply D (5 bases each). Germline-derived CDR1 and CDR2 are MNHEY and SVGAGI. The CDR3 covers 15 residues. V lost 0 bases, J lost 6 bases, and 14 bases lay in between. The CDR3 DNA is TGTGCCAGCAGTTACTCGATGGGGGAAAGACAGACCCAGTACTTC. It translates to CASSYSMGERQTQYF.

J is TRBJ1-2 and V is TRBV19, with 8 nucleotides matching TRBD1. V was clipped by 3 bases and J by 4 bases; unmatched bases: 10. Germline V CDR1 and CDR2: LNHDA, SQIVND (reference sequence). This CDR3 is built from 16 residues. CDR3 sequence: CASSMLADRVTYGYTF. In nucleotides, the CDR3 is TGTGCCAGTAGTATGCTGGCGGACAGGGTGACCTATGGCTACACCTTC.

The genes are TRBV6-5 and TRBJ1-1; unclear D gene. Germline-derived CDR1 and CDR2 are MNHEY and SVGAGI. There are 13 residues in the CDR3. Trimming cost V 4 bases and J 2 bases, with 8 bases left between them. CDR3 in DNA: TGTGCCAGCAGTTTGGACGGAAACACTGAAGCTTTCTTT. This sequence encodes CASSLDGNTEAFF.

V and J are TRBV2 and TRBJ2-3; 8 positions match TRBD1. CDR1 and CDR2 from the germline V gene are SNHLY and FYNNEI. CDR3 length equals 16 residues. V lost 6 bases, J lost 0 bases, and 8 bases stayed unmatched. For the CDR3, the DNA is TGTGCCAGCAGATTCATGGGACAGGTTAGCACAGATACGCAGTATTTT. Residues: CASRFMGQVSTDTQYF.

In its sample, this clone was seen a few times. DNA of the CDR3: TGTGCCAGCAGCTTGGACAGGGCTGGCGGCTACACCTTC. Its protein is CASSLDRAGGYTF. V and J are TRBV11-3 and TRBJ1-2, with 8 bases aligning to TRBD1. The CDR3 totals 13 residues. V dropped 3 bases and J dropped 8; count of bases not matched to a gene: 5. In germline, CDR1 is SGHNT, CDR2 YENEEA.

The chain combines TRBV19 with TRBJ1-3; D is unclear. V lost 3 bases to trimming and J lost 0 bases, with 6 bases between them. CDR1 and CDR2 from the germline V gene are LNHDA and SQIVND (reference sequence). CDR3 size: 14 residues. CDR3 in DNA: TGTGCCAGTAGTATGTCGCTCTCTGGAAACACCATATATTTT. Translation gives CASSMSLSGNTIYF.

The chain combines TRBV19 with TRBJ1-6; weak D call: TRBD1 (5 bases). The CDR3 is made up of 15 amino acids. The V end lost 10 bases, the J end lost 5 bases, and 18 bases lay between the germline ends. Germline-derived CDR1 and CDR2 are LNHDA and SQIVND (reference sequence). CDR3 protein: CATARSGPNNSPLHF. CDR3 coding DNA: TGTGCCACCGCAAGATCGGGACCGAATAATTCACCCCTCCACTTT.

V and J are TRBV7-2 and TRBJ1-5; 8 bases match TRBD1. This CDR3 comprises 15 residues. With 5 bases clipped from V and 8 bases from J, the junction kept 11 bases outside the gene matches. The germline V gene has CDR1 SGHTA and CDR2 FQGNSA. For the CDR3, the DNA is TGTGCCAGCAGCCACAGCAGACAGGGGACGGAGCCCCAGCATTTT. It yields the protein CASSHSRQGTEPQHF.

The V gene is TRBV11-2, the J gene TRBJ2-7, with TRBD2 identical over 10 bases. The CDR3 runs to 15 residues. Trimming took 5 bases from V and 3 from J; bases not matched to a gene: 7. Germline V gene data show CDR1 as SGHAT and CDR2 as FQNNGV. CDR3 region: CASSRGLAEYYEQYF. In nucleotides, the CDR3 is TGTGCCAGCAGCCGCGGACTAGCGGAATACTACGAGCAGTACTTC.

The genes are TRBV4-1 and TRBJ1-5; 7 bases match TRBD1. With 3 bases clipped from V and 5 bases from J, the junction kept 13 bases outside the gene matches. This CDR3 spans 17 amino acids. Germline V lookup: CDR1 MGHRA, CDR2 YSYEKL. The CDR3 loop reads CASSQSPGQEKHQPQHF. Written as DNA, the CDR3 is TGCGCCAGCAGCCAGAGTCCCGGACAGGAGAAGCATCAGCCCCAGCATTTT.

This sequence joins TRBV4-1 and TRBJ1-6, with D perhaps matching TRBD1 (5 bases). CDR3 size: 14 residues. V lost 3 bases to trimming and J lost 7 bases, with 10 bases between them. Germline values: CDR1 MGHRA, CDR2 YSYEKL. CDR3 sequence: CASSQVRANSPLHF. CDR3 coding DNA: TGCGCCAGCAGCCAGGTCAGGGCCAATTCACCCCTCCACTTT.

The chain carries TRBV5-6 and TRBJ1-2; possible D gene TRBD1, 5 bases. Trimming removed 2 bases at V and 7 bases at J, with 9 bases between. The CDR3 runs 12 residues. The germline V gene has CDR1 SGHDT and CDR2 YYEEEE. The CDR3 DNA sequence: TGTGCCAGCAGCTTATACGACAGTGGCTACACCTTC. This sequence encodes CASSLYDSGYTF.

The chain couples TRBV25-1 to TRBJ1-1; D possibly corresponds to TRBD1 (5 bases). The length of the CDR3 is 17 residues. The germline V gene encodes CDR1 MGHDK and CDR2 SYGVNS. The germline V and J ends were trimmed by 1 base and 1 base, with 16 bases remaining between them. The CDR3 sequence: CASSEWGSGGWNTEAFF. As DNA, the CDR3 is TGTGCCAGCAGTGAATGGGGCTCGGGGGGGTGGAACACTGAAGCTTTCTTT.

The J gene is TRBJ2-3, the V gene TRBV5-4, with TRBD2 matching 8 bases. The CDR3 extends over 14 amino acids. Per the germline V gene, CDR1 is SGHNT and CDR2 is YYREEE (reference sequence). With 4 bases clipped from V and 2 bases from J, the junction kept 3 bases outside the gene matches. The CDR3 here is CASSPGGLTDTQYF. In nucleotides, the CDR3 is TGTGCCAGCAGCCCGGGGGGGCTCACAGATACGCAGTATTTT.

CDR3 coding DNA: TGTGCCAGCAGTTTATCTGGGTATAATTCACCCCTCCACTTT. This translates into CASSLSGYNSPLHF. This chain joins TRBV27 and TRBJ1-6, with D unclear. Germline-derived CDR1 and CDR2 are MNHEY and SMNVEV (reference sequence). This CDR3 has 14 amino acids. V lost 0 bases and J 4 bases, leaving 4 bases between the germline ends.

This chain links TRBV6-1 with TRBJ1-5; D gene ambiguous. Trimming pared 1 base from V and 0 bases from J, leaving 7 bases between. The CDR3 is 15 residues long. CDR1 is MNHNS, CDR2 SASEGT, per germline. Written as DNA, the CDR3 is TGTGCCAGCAGTGAAGTGGTGTATAGCAATCAGCCCCAGCATTTT. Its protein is CASSEVVYSNQPQHF.

CDR3 DNA sequence: TGTGCCAGCAGTTCCCTAGGGGCAGATACGCAGTATTTT. It translates to CASSSLGADTQYF. This rearrangement joins TRBV6-5 to TRBJ2-3; tentatively, D is TRBD1 (5 bases). Germline CDR1 is MNHEY and CDR2 is SVGAGI. Deletions cut 4 bases from V and 4 bases from J, with 9 bases between. The CDR3 totals 13 residues.

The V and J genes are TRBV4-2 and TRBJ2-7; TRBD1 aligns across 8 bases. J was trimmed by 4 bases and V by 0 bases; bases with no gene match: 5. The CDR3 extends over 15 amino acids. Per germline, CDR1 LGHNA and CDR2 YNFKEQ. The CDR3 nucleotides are TGTGCCAGCAGCCAAGATCGACAGGGGCGGTACGAGCAGTACTTC. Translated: CASSQDRQGRYEQYF.

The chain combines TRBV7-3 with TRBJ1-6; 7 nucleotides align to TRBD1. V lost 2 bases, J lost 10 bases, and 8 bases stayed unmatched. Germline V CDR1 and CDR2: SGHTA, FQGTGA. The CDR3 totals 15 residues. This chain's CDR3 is CASSLDGQAGSPLHF. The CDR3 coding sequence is TGTGCCAGCAGCTTAGATGGACAGGCGGGCTCACCCCTCCACTTT.

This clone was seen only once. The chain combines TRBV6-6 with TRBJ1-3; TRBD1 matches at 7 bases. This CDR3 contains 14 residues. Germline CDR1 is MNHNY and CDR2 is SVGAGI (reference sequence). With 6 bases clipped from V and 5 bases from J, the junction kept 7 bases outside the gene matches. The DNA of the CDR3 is TGTGCCAGCAGGACGCCGGGACAGCGAAACACCATATATTTT. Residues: CASRTPGQRNTIYF.

CDR3 protein: CASSQDRGWETQYF. The CDR3 DNA reads as TGTGCCAGCAGCCAAGATCGGGGGTGGGAGACCCAGTACTTC. V gene TRBV14 combines with J gene TRBJ2-5, with TRBD2 as a possible D gene (6 bases). CDR1 and CDR2 from the germline V gene are SGHDN and FVKESK. Trimming took off 0 bases at V and 5 bases at J, with 10 bases between the two ends. This CDR3 spans 14 amino acids.

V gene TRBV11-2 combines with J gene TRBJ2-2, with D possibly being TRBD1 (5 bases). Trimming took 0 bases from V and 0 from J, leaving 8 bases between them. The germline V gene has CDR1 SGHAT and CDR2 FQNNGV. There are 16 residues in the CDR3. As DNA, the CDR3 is TGTGCCAGCAGCTTAGACCCCAGGGCGAACACCGGGGAGCTGTTTTTT. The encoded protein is CASSLDPRANTGELFF.

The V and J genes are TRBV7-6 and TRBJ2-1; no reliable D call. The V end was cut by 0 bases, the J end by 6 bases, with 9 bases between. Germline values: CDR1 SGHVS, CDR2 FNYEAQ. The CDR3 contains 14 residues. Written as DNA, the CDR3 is TGTGCCAGCAGCTTAGCGGCAGAATCCAATGAGCAGTTCTTC. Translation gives CASSLAAESNEQFF.

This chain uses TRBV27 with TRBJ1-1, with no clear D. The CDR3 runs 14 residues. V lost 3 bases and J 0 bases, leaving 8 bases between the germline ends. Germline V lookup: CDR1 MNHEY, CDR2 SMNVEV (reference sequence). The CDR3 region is CASSFEGVNTEAFF. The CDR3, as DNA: TGTGCCAGCAGTTTTGAGGGTGTGAACACTGAAGCTTTCTTT.

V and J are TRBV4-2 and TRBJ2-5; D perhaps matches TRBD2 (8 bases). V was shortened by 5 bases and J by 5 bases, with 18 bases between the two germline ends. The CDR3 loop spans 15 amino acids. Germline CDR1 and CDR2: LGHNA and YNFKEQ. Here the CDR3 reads CASSGGTAGVETQYF. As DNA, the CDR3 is TGTGCCAGCAGCGGAGGGACAGCGGGGGTGGAGACCCAGTACTTC.